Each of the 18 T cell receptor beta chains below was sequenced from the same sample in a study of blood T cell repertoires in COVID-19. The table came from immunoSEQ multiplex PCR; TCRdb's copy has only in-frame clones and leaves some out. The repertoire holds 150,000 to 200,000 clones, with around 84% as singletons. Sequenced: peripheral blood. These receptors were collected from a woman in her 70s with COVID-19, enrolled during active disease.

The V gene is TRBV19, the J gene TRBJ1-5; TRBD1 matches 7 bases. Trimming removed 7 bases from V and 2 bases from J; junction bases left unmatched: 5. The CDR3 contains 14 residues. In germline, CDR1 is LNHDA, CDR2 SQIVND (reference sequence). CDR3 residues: CASTVDRGNQPQHF. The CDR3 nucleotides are TGTGCCAGTACCGTCGACAGGGGCAATCAGCCCCAGCATTTT.

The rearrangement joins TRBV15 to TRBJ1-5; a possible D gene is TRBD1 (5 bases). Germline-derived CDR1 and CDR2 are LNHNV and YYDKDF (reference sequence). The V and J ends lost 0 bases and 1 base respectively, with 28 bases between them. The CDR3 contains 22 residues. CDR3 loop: CATSRDPGGRDSTLGSNQPQHF. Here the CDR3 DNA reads TGTGCCACCAGCAGAGACCCGGGTGGCCGGGACTCAACCCTTGGGAGCAATCAGCCCCAGCATTTT.

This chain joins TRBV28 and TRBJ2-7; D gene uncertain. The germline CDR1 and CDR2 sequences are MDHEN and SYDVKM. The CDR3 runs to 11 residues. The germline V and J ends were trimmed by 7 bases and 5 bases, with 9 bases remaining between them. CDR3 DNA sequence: TGTGCCAGCACCTTTCTCCACGAGCAGTACTTC. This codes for CASTFLHEQYF.

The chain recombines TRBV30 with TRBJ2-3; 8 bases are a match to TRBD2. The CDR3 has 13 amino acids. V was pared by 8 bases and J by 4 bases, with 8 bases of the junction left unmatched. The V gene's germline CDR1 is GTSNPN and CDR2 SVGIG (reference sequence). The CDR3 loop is CARSGLVADTQYF. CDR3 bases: TGTGCCCGGTCGGGACTAGTCGCAGATACGCAGTATTTT.

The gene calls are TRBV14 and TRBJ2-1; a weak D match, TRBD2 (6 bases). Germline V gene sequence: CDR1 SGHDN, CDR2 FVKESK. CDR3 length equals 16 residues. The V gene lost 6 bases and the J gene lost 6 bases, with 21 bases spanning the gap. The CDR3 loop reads CASSRAGSETFNEQFF. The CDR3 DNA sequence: TGTGCCAGCAGTCGCGCCGGGAGCGAAACCTTCAATGAGCAGTTCTTC.

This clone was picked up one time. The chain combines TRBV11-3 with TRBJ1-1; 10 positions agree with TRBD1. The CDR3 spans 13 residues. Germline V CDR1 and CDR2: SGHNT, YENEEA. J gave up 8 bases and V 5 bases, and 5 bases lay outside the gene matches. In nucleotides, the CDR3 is TGTGCCAGCAGCACCGGGACAGGGGACGAAGCTTTCTTT. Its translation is CASSTGTGDEAFF.

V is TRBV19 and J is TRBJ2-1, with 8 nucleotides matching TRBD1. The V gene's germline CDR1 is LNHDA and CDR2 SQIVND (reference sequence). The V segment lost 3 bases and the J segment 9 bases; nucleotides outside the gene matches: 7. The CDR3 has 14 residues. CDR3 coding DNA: TGTGCCAGTAGTATTAAGTGGCAGGGGGCTGAGCAGTTCTTC. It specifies CASSIKWQGAEQFF.

The CDR3 sequence: CASRGIQDPPYTDTQYF. The CDR3 bases are TGTGCCAGCAGGGGGATACAGGATCCCCCTTACACAGATACGCAGTATTTT. The J gene is TRBJ2-3, the V gene TRBV27; maybe TRBD1 (5 bases). Trimming left V 6 bases short and J 2 bases short, with 21 bases between. There are 17 residues in the CDR3. The germline gives CDR1 MNHEY, CDR2 SMNVEV (reference sequence).

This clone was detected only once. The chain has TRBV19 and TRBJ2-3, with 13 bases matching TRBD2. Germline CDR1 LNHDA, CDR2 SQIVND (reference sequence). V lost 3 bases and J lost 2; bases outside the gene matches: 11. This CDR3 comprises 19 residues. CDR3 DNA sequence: TGTGCCAGTAGTATCAGGTTTTCGACTAGCGGGAGGCACACAGATACGCAGTATTTT. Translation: CASSIRFSTSGRHTDTQYF.

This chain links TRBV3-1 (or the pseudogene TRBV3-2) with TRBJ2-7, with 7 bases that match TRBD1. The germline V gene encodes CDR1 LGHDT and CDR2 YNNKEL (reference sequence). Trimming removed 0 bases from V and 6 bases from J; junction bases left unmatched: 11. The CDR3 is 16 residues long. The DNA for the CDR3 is TGTGCCAGCAGCCAAGACAGACAGGGAAGTCGACGCGAGCAGTACTTC. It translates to CASSQDRQGSRREQYF.

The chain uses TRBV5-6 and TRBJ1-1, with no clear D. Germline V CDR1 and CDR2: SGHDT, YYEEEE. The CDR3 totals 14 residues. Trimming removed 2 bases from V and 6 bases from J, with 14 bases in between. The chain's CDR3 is CASSLRGPLAEAFF. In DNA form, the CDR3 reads TGTGCCAGCAGCTTAAGAGGGCCTTTGGCTGAAGCTTTCTTT.

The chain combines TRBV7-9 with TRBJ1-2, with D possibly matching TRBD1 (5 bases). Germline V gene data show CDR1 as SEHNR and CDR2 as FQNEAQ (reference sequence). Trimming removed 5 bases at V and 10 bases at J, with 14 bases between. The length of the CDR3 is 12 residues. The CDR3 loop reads CASSLGLEHYTF. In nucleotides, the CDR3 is TGTGCCAGCAGCCTGGGACTGGAACACTACACCTTC.

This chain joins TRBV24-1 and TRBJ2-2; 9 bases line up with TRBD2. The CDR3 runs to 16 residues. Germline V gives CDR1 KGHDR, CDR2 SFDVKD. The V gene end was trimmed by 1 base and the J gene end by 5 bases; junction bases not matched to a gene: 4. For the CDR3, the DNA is TGTGCCACCAGTGATTTTGGGCTAGCGGGGACCGGGGAGCTGTTTTTT. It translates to CATSDFGLAGTGELFF.

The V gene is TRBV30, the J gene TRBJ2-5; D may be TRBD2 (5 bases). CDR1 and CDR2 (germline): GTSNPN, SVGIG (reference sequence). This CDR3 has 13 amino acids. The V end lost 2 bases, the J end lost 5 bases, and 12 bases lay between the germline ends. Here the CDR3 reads CAWSPGSRETQYF. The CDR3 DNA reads TGTGCCTGGAGTCCGGGGTCGAGGGAGACCCAGTACTTC.

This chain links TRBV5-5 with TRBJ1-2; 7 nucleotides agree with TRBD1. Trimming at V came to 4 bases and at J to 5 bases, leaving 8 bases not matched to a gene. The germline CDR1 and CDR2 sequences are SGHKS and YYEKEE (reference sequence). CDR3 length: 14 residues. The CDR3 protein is CASSAGTARYGYTF. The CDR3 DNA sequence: TGTGCCAGCAGCGCGGGGACAGCCAGGTATGGCTACACCTTC. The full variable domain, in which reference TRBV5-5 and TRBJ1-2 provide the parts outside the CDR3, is DAGVTQSPTHLIKTRGQQVTLRCSPISGHKSVSWYQQVLGQGPQFIFQYYEKEERGRGNFPDRFSARQFPNYSSELNVNALLLGDSALYLCASSAGTARYGYTFGSGTRLTVV.

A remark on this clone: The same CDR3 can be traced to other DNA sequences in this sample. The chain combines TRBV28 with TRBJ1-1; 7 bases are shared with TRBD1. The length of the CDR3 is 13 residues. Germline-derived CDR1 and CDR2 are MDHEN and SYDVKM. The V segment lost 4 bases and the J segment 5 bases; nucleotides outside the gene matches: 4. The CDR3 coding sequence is TGTGCCAGCAGTTCAGGGGGAAGGACTGAAGCTTTCTTT. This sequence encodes CASSSGGRTEAFF.

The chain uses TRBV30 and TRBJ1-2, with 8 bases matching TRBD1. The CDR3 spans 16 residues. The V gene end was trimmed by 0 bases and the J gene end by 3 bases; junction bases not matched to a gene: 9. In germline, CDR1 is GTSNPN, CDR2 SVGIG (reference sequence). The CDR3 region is CAWSVRVRGRDYGYTF. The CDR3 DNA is TGTGCCTGGAGTGTACGTGTCAGGGGGCGTGACTATGGCTACACCTTC.

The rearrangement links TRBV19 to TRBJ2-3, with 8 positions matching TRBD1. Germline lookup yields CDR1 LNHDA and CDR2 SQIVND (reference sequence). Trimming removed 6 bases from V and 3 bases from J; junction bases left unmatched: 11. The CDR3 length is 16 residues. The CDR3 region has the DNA TGTGCCAGTAGCAGCGGTGACAGGGGAGAAACAGATACGCAGTATTTT. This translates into CASSSGDRGETDTQYF.